Sequencing of this T cell receptor (beta chain) was carried out in a study of naive and memory T cell subsets. Regarding the study as a whole: Clonotypes here are unpaired alpha or beta chain sequences. Activation and differentiation may alter RNA-based TCR counts.

Trimming took off 2 bases at V and 7 bases at J, with 17 bases between the two ends. CDR3 size: 15 residues. Per the germline V gene, CDR1 is ENHRY and CDR2 is SYGVKD. Two oligonucleotides, mixed equimolar, formed the beta constant-region primer covering TRBC1 and TRBC2. Via MiXCR, TCRdb re-called the UMI-ligation and nested PCR reads, giving one row per CDR3 protein. This table holds over 75,000 distinct CDR3 sequences, approximately 14% found once. This clonotype was counted only a few times. Its target is not known. Source material: central memory CD4+ T cells from blood. The genes are TRBV10-3 and TRBJ1-2; no clear D gene. The sequence was obtained from a human donor in good health. The CDR3 sequence is CAISEKSAPRRGYTF. The CDR3 bases are TGTGCCATCAGTGAGAAGTCAGCACCGCGTCGTGGCTACACCTTC.